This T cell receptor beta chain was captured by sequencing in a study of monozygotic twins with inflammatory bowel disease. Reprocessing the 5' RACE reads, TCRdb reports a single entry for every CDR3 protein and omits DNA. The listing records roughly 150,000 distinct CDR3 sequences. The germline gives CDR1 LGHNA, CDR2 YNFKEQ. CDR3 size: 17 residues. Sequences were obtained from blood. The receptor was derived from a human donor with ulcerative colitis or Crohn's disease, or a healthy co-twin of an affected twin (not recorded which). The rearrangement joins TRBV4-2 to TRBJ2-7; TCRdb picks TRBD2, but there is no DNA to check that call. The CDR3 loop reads CASSQDRSGLLIYEQYF.